These T cell receptor beta chains were read from a single sample in a study of shared clonotypes between healthy human individuals. Measured with immunoSEQ multiplex PCR; TCRdb has only the in-frame clones, and not every one. The sample contains a few hundred thousand clones, 70% to 80% of which appear only once. Sequenced sample: PBMCs. These receptor sequences come from a woman in her forties in good health. Some clones in this sample may be carry-over from other donors' samples. CDR3s include the opening cysteine and the closing phenylalanine or tryptophan. Some rows have no size entry. The others give once, few or many, or a class for an expanded clone.

V gene: TRBV7-9
J gene: TRBJ2-3
clone size: -
CDR3 protein: CASSSGLAGPTDTQYF

V gene: TRBV28
J gene: TRBJ2-7
clone size: -
CDR3 protein: CASSPVDRDLGEQYF

V gene: TRBV10-2
J gene: TRBJ2-5
clone size: -
CDR3 protein: CASSETSGLETQYF

V gene: TRBV27
J gene: TRBJ2-3
clone size: -
CDR3 protein: CASSFARTDTQYF

V gene: TRBV6-5
J gene: -
clone size: -
CDR3 protein: CASRTPYEQYF

V gene: TRBV19
J gene: TRBJ2-1
clone size: -
CDR3 protein: CASSRRMGQGYEQFF

V gene: TRBV6-5
J gene: TRBJ2-2
clone size: -
CDR3 protein: CASRRTGYNTGELFF

V gene: TRBV7-3
J gene: TRBJ2-5
clone size: -
CDR3 protein: CASSLTPSQGGETQYF

V gene: TRBV28
J gene: TRBJ2-4
clone size: many
CDR3 protein: CASSPPGQGKNIQYF

V gene: TRBV4-2
J gene: TRBJ2-6
clone size: -
CDR3 protein: CASSQGRLSGANVLTF

V gene: TRBV7-2
J gene: TRBJ2-5
clone size: -
CDR3 protein: CASSLRQGRGETQYF

V gene: TRBV6-4
J gene: TRBJ2-1
clone size: -
CDR3 protein: CASSGGSYNEQFF

V gene: TRBV15
J gene: TRBJ2-3
clone size: -
CDR3 protein: CATSRVGRLNTDTQYF

V gene: TRBV27
J gene: TRBJ2-3
clone size: -
CDR3 protein: CATARTGITDTQYF

V gene: TRBV7-9
J gene: TRBJ2-7
clone size: -
CDR3 protein: CASSLKDSAYF

V gene: TRBV6-1
J gene: TRBJ1-5
clone size: few
CDR3 protein: CASSETSNQPQHF

V gene: TRBV29-1
J gene: TRBJ1-3
clone size: -
CDR3 protein: CSVENGNTIYF

V gene: TRBV6-1
J gene: TRBJ2-1
clone size: -
CDR3 protein: CASSENSLNEQFF

V gene: TRBV27
J gene: TRBJ2-1
clone size: -
CDR3 protein: CASSFRHSAEQFF

V gene: TRBV11-3
J gene: TRBJ2-3
clone size: -
CDR3 protein: CASSPGTGGQDTQYF

V gene: TRBV19
J gene: TRBJ1-2
clone size: -
CDR3 protein: CASTPGNPGNNYGYTF

V gene: TRBV5-1
J gene: TRBJ2-3
clone size: -
CDR3 protein: CASSLVQGYTDTQYF

V gene: TRBV10-3
J gene: TRBJ2-5
clone size: -
CDR3 protein: CAISEAPPTQYF

V gene: TRBV5-8
J gene: TRBJ2-7
clone size: once
CDR3 protein: CASSPISYEQYF

V gene: TRBV27
J gene: TRBJ2-7
clone size: -
CDR3 protein: CASSLSRDAYEQYF

V gene: TRBV2
J gene: TRBJ2-3
clone size: -
CDR3 protein: CASTGGDTQYF

V gene: TRBV29-1
J gene: -
clone size: -
CDR3 protein: CSVETGRWGTQYF

V gene: TRBV7-3
J gene: TRBJ2-7
clone size: -
CDR3 protein: CASSLSNGQGDKYF

V gene: TRBV28
J gene: TRBJ1-1
clone size: few
CDR3 protein: CASSPRRGMNTEAFF

V gene: TRBV19
J gene: TRBJ2-4
clone size: few
CDR3 protein: CASTRGDRVENIQYF

V gene: TRBV7-9
J gene: TRBJ2-2
clone size: -
CDR3 protein: CASSLAGPNTGELFF

V gene: TRBV7-9
J gene: TRBJ1-3
clone size: -
CDR3 protein: CAHARGFGNTIYF

V gene: TRBV27
J gene: TRBJ2-3
clone size: -
CDR3 protein: CASSSLLVALPDTQYF

V gene: TRBV6-4
J gene: TRBJ2-3
clone size: -
CDR3 protein: CASSRREADTQYF

V gene: TRBV2
J gene: TRBJ1-3
clone size: -
CDR3 protein: CASSESRAGNTIYF

V gene: TRBV11-2
J gene: TRBJ2-7
clone size: -
CDR3 protein: CASRKLAGTSYEQYF

V gene: TRBV19
J gene: TRBJ1-4
clone size: -
CDR3 protein: CASTKGVPEGEKLFF

V gene: TRBV30
J gene: TRBJ1-3
clone size: -
CDR3 protein: CAWSVSGNTIYF

V gene: TRBV21-1
J gene: TRBJ2-7
clone size: few
CDR3 protein: CASSKSGTETYEQYF

V gene: TRBV7-2
J gene: TRBJ2-5
clone size: -
CDR3 protein: CASSLGGGTRETQYF

V gene: TRBV2
J gene: TRBJ2-6
clone size: -
CDR3 protein: CASSDSGGANVLTF

V gene: TRBV28
J gene: TRBJ2-7
clone size: -
CDR3 protein: CASRHRQGRFYEQYF

V gene: TRBV5-1
J gene: TRBJ2-1
clone size: -
CDR3 protein: CASSLLGRGYNEQFF

V gene: TRBV15
J gene: TRBJ2-7
clone size: -
CDR3 protein: CATSRDWAATYEQYF

V gene: TRBV27
J gene: TRBJ2-2
clone size: -
CDR3 protein: CASQGAVAGELFF

V gene: TRBV11-2
J gene: TRBJ1-2
clone size: once
CDR3 protein: CASSLEGQRYGYTF

V gene: TRBV15
J gene: TRBJ2-1
clone size: -
CDR3 protein: CATSRGGYNEQFF

V gene: TRBV9
J gene: TRBJ1-4
clone size: -
CDR3 protein: CASSPGGRLNEKLFF

V gene: TRBV28
J gene: TRBJ2-7
clone size: once
CDR3 protein: CASTSDIDYEQYF

V gene: TRBV7-2
J gene: TRBJ2-1
clone size: -
CDR3 protein: CASSLVREGLGEQFF

V gene: TRBV7-3
J gene: TRBJ1-1
clone size: -
CDR3 protein: CASSLRAGGRAEAFF

V gene: TRBV4-2
J gene: TRBJ1-1
clone size: -
CDR3 protein: CASSQVSGQGNTEAFF

V gene: TRBV2
J gene: TRBJ1-5
clone size: -
CDR3 protein: CASNLPNQPQHF

V gene: TRBV6-5
J gene: TRBJ2-2
clone size: -
CDR3 protein: CASSRGYTGELFF

V gene: TRBV28
J gene: TRBJ1-5
clone size: -
CDR3 protein: CASSLRAGGDSNQPQHF

V gene: TRBV5-1
J gene: TRBJ2-7
clone size: -
CDR3 protein: CASSLGGPGTYEQYF

V gene: TRBV6-1
J gene: TRBJ2-1
clone size: -
CDR3 protein: CASSVWPYNEQFF

V gene: TRBV15
J gene: -
clone size: few
CDR3 protein: CATSRVSGAHEQYF